The source of this T cell receptor beta chain is a study of response to subunit inactivated influenza vaccine. The CDR3 length is 16 residues. Germline values: CDR1 SGHAT, CDR2 FQNNGV. J gave up 9 bases and V 2 bases, and 13 bases lay outside the gene matches. TCRdb analysed the RT-PCR reads with MiXCR anew, one entry per CDR3 protein. The sample includes 610,000 or so distinct CDR3 sequences, less than 15% of them seen just once. The source was PBMCs from blood, collected 11 to 12 days after vaccination. This chain connects TRBV11-2 to TRBJ2-1, with 7 bases lining up with TRBD1. The TCR sequence derives from a man in his fifties who received an inactivated influenza vaccine. The CDR3 region is CASSLNLLGGFAEQFF. The CDR3 DNA reads as TGTGCCAGCAGCTTAAACCTACTAGGGGGCTTTGCTGAGCAGTTCTTC.